The source of this T cell receptor beta chain is a study of CD8+CD57+ T cells in acquired aplastic anemia. With regard to this clonotype: Antigen unknown.

After removal of 2 bases from V and 0 bases from J, the junction contained 13 bases not matched to a gene. The CDR3 sequence is 19 residues long. Germline-derived CDR1 and CDR2 are LNHDA and SQIVND (reference sequence). TCR beta VDJ and CDR3 profiling used genomic DNA as template. TCRdb reanalysed the reads using MiXCR and keeps one entry per CDR3 protein. This sample yields 300,000 or so distinct CDR3 sequences, of which approximately 60% are seen a single time; approximately 1.2% belongs to the top ten. Study results and caveats: CD8+ Simpson's diversity in patients was not significantly different from that in controls.

Only patients with CD8+CD57+ cell expansion on flow cytometry were chosen for sequencing. V is TRBV19 and J is TRBJ1-1; TRBD1 agrees at 9 bases. Sequenced sample: sorted CD4+, CD8+, or CD8+CD57+ T cells (not recorded which) from PBMCs. The TCR sequence derives from a human donor with aplastic anemia. CDR3 nucleotides: TGTGCCAGTAGTATACTCGGGGACAGGGACCGATTCATGAACACTGAAGCTTTCTTT. Its protein product is CASSILGDRDRFMNTEAFF.